The clone carrying this T cell receptor (beta chain) showed up just a few times. Its specificity is unknown. Every donor provided ten milliliters of peripheral blood. With a J-beta primer mix and a sample-barcoded 5' primer, a second PCR ran 7 to 11 cycles. TCRdb processed the 5' RACE reads anew with MiXCR; each CDR3 protein has one entry. In the table there are under 1,100,000 distinct CDR3 sequences, roughly a quarter of which are singletons. These data are taken from a study of blood T cells in healthy people across ages. Study-wide points: The recorded TCR beta diversity per million T cells decreased in a roughly linear manner with age.

The CDR3 loop spans 20 amino acids. Germline V gene data show CDR1 as SGHAT and CDR2 as FQDESV (reference sequence). V lost 0 bases, J lost 4 bases, and 24 bases lay in between. The sample also formed part of further work on T cells of mothers and their children. That paper notes: Overlap ran slightly, non-significantly higher for related than unrelated mother-child pairs.

The V and J genes are TRBV11-1 and TRBJ1-4; weak D call: TRBD1 (5 bases). Sequenced sample: blood. This sequence was found in a girl aged 2 to 10 in good health. The CDR3 loop is CASSLARGSGIPLINEKLFF. CDR3 DNA: TGTGCCAGCAGCTTAGCGCGGGGATCAGGGATCCCTCTCATTAATGAAAAACTGTTTTTT.